One sample yielded the 26 T cell receptor beta chains listed below, sequenced in a study of cytomegalovirus exposure and HLA in healthy donors. Only in-frame clones appear in the TCRdb table, and some are missing; sequencing was by immunoSEQ multiplex PCR. The repertoire holds 150,000 to 200,000 clones, around 86% seen once, with 1.4% to 1.5% in the top ten. The sample was PBMCs. The receptors derive from a woman aged 18-29 years in good health and CMV-seronegative.

This clone came up once. The V gene is TRBV6-1, the J gene TRBJ1-2; 7 bases fit TRBD1. Unmatched junction bases numbered 11, after V lost 6 bases and J lost 7 bases. The germline CDR1 and CDR2 sequences are MNHNS and SASEGT. This CDR3 contains 14 residues. DNA for the CDR3: TGTGCCAGCAGCGAGCGGACAGGAGCGTTTGGCTACACCTTC. It is translated as CASSERTGAFGYTF.

The chain couples TRBV30 to TRBJ1-4, with unresolved D. CDR1 is GTSNPN, CDR2 SVGIG, per germline (reference sequence). The CDR3 length is 14 residues. V was clipped by 4 bases and J by 8 bases, with 17 bases between them. This CDR3 is CAWKSYHTREKLFF. The CDR3 nucleotides are TGTGCCTGGAAGTCGTACCACACCAGGGAAAAACTGTTTTTT. Drawing the rest from reference TRBV30 and TRBJ1-4, the complete variable domain is SQTIHQWPATLVQPVGSPLSLECTVEGTSNPNLYWYRQAAGRGLQLLFYSVGIGQISSEVPQNLSASRPQDRQFILSSKKLLLSDSGFYLCAWKSYHTREKLFFGSGTQLSVL.

The V call is TRBV7-9, the J call TRBJ2-7; 7 bases are a match to TRBD2. V lost 2 bases, J lost 2 bases, and 6 bases stayed unmatched. The CDR3 has 15 residues. Per germline, CDR1 SEHNR and CDR2 FQNEAQ (reference sequence). The CDR3 coding sequence is TGTGCCAGCAGCTTACCCCCCGGACTAGCCTACGAGCAGTACTTC. Protein product: CASSLPPGLAYEQYF.

V gene TRBV6-5 combines with J gene TRBJ2-1; possible D gene TRBD2, 5 bases. Looked up from germline, CDR1 is MNHEY and CDR2 is SVGAGI. V was trimmed by 7 bases and J by 4 bases, leaving 8 bases between them. The CDR3 is 12 residues long. CDR3 DNA: TGTGCCAGCACCGACTATTACAATGAGCAGTTCTTC. Its protein is CASTDYYNEQFF.

This chain links TRBV7-9 with TRBJ1-1; the D gene is possibly TRBD1 (6 bases). Trimming took off 2 bases at V and 3 bases at J, with 16 bases between the two ends. The CDR3 length is 16 residues. The germline gives CDR1 SEHNR, CDR2 FQNEAQ (reference sequence). The CDR3 region is CASSLTETGSDTEAFF. As DNA, the CDR3 is TGTGCCAGCAGCTTAACGGAGACAGGCTCTGACACTGAAGCTTTCTTT.

The genes are TRBV7-8 and TRBJ2-1; D might be TRBD1 (5 bases). Germline V gene sequence: CDR1 SGHVS, CDR2 FQNEAQ. V was cut by 4 bases and J by 1 base, with 8 bases left in between. The CDR3 runs to 14 residues. CDR3 nucleotides: TGTGCCAGCAGCTCAGGGTTTTCCTACAATGAGCAGTTCTTC. Residues: CASSSGFSYNEQFF.

V usage is TRBV5-1 and J usage is TRBJ1-1, with TRBD1 matching 7 bases. The CDR3 covers 16 residues. From germline, CDR1 is SGHRS and CDR2 YFSETQ. V lost 4 bases to trimming and J lost 4 bases; unmatched junction nucleotides: 13. Written as DNA, the CDR3 is TGCGCCAGCAGCCAGAACACAGGGGTGGGAGGCACTGAAGCTTTCTTT. This translates into CASSQNTGVGGTEAFF. Drawing the rest from reference TRBV5-1 and TRBJ1-1, the complete variable domain is KAGVTQTPRYLIKTRGQQVTLSCSPISGHRSVSWYQQTPGQGLQFLFEYFSETQRNKGNFPGRFSGRQFSNSRSEMNVSTLELGDSALYLCASSQNTGVGGTEAFFGQGTRLTVV.

Worth noting for this clone: Within the sample, other DNA sequences also encode this same CDR3. The V gene is TRBV18, the J gene TRBJ2-5; D remains ambiguous. CDR1 and CDR2 (germline): KGHSH, LQKENI. The CDR3 consists of 11 residues. Trimming took off 6 bases at V and 4 bases at J, with 6 bases between the two ends. Written as DNA, the CDR3 is TGTGCCAGCTCTCCCTCAGAGACCCAGTACTTC. This encodes CASSPSETQYF.

This chain uses TRBV19 with TRBJ1-5; D may be TRBD1 (5 bases). The CDR3 is 16 amino acids. Trimming stripped 7 bases from V and 1 base from J, with 17 bases between. Germline V gene sequence: CDR1 LNHDA, CDR2 SQIVND (reference sequence). CDR3 coding DNA: TGTGCCAGTACCCTAGCGGGGGTCCAAAGCAATCAGCCCCAGCATTTT. This gives the protein CASTLAGVQSNQPQHF.

CDR3 sequence (DNA): TGTGCCAGCAGTTTGCGTGAGGAATATGGCTACACCTTC. This codes for CASSLREEYGYTF. V is TRBV27 and J is TRBJ1-2; D unresolved. Trimming shortened V by 3 bases and J by 5 bases, and 10 bases separated the two germline ends. The CDR3 extends over 13 amino acids. CDR1 is MNHEY and CDR2 is SMNVEV in the germline V gene (reference sequence).

The chain employs TRBV10-3 and TRBJ2-2; 14 nucleotides agree with TRBD2. The CDR3 sequence is 18 residues long. The junction had 5 bases not matched to a gene; V was cut back by 4 bases and J by 1 base. Germline lookup yields CDR1 ENHRY and CDR2 SYGVKD. CDR3 residues: CAISATGTSGGNTGELFF. DNA of the CDR3: TGTGCCATCAGTGCCACCGGGACTAGCGGGGGGAACACCGGGGAGCTGTTTTTT.

This clone was seen a few times. DNA for the CDR3: TGCGCCAGCAGGACTAGCGGGGCCAATGAGCAGTTCTTC. This sequence encodes CASRTSGANEQFF. The chain is built from TRBV4-1 and TRBJ2-1; 11 nucleotides match TRBD2. The germline CDR1 and CDR2 sequences are MGHRA and YSYEKL. The CDR3 runs 13 residues. The ends lost 6 bases at V and 6 bases at J; junction bases unmatched: 1.

This clone was seen a handful of times. V and J are TRBV10-3 and TRBJ2-7, with 7 positions matching TRBD2. Germline V gene sequence: CDR1 ENHRY, CDR2 SYGVKD. The CDR3 runs 12 residues. With 7 bases clipped from V and 3 bases from J, the junction kept 3 bases outside the gene matches. CDR3 residues: CAIMRENYEQYF. CDR3 nucleotide sequence: TGTGCCATCATGCGGGAGAACTACGAGCAGTACTTC.

The J gene is TRBJ1-1, the V gene TRBV2; the D gene is possibly TRBD1 (6 bases). The CDR3 runs to 13 residues. In germline, CDR1 is SNHLY, CDR2 FYNNEI. V was cut by 2 bases and J by 13 bases, with 17 bases left in between. CDR3: CASSELVDRLGFF. The CDR3 region has the DNA TGTGCCAGCAGTGAATTGGTAGACAGGCTAGGTTTCTTT.

The chain has TRBV19 and TRBJ2-2; the D gene is possibly TRBD1 (5 bases). V lost 3 bases, J lost 4 bases, and 15 bases lay in between. The CDR3 loop spans 16 amino acids. The germline CDR1 and CDR2 sequences are LNHDA and SQIVND (reference sequence). In DNA, the CDR3 is TGTGCCAGTAGTATCCCCCCCGGTGACAGCACCGGGGAGCTGTTTTTT. Translated: CASSIPPGDSTGELFF.

The CDR3 nucleotides are TGCGCCAGCAGCTTGTCGGGGACAGGGGGCGGCGGCTACACCTTC. It translates to CASSLSGTGGGGYTF. The J gene is TRBJ1-2, the V gene TRBV5-1; 12 nucleotides align to TRBD1. Looked up from germline, CDR1 is SGHRS and CDR2 is YFSETQ. This CDR3 has 15 residues. V lost 1 base and J lost 8; bases outside the gene matches: 6.

This clone has a single count. J is TRBJ2-3 and V is TRBV5-5; 9 positions match TRBD2. CDR3 size: 15 residues. Germline lookup yields CDR1 SGHKS and CDR2 YYEKEE (reference sequence). Trimming at V came to 0 bases and at J to 6 bases, leaving 5 bases not matched to a gene. The CDR3 region is CASSLELAGYDTQYF. DNA for the CDR3: TGTGCCAGCAGCTTGGAACTAGCGGGCTACGATACGCAGTATTTT.

As regards this clone: Germline is not matched at one junction end, which may reflect a read error. This rearrangement joins TRBV6-1 to TRBJ2-7; the match to TRBD1 covers 8 bases. CDR3 size: 11 residues. Germline lookup yields CDR1 MNHNS and CDR2 SASEGT. CDR3: CASSEPGQGDF. CDR3 DNA: TGTGCCAGCAGTGAGCCCGGACAGGGAGATTTC.

The chain joins TRBV10-3 to TRBJ1-1, with D perhaps TRBD1 (6 bases). CDR3 length: 15 residues. CDR1 is ENHRY, CDR2 SYGVKD, per germline. V lost 6 bases and J lost 6, with 20 bases in between. The CDR3 loop is CAISLATQGGAEAFF. CDR3 DNA sequence: TGTGCCATCAGCTTAGCTACACAGGGTGGCGCTGAAGCTTTCTTT.

V gene TRBV19 combines with J gene TRBJ2-7; TRBD1 aligns across 10 bases. Germline V CDR1 and CDR2: LNHDA, SQIVND (reference sequence). The CDR3 length is 15 residues. With 6 bases clipped from V and 2 bases from J, the junction kept 7 bases outside the gene matches. This CDR3 is CASSQTGTGAYEQYF. For the CDR3, the DNA is TGTGCCAGTAGCCAAACCGGGACAGGGGCCTACGAGCAGTACTTC.

V gene TRBV10-2 combines with J gene TRBJ1-1; TRBD1 is a possible D gene (6 bases). The CDR3 runs to 16 residues. Trimming removed 7 bases from V and 3 bases from J, with 21 bases in between. The V gene's germline CDR1 is WSHSY and CDR2 SAAADI. The CDR3, as DNA: TGCGCCAGCAAGGGGGGGCTTAGCTCATCTGACACTGAAGCTTTCTTT. Translation: CASKGGLSSSDTEAFF.

This clone appeared a few times. The chain has TRBV7-8 and TRBJ2-5; 10 bases are shared with TRBD1. Trimming cost V 5 bases and J 5 bases; bases outside gene matches: 11. This CDR3 comprises 16 residues. Per the germline V gene, CDR1 is SGHVS and CDR2 is FQNEAQ. In DNA form, the CDR3 reads TGTGCCAGCAGCGGATACCGGGACAGGGGTGGGGAGACCCAGTACTTC. Protein product: CASSGYRDRGGETQYF.

The chain carries TRBV25-1 and TRBJ1-1, with D maybe TRBD1 (5 bases). The CDR3 is 13 residues long. The germline V gene has CDR1 MGHDK and CDR2 SYGVNS. Trimming removed 6 bases from V and 0 bases from J, with 8 bases in between. Here the CDR3 DNA reads TGTGCCAGCAGCCAGGGCCTGAACACTGAAGCTTTCTTT. The encoded protein is CASSQGLNTEAFF.

The genes are TRBV6-6 and TRBJ2-5; 9 nucleotides match TRBD1. Trimming cost V 7 bases and J 2 bases; bases outside gene matches: 11. CDR1 is MNHNY and CDR2 is SVGAGI in the germline V gene (reference sequence). The CDR3 totals 16 residues. This CDR3 reads CASTSRRTGAQETQYF. The CDR3 DNA follows: TGTGCCAGCACTTCCCGAAGGACAGGGGCTCAAGAGACCCAGTACTTC.

The V and J genes are TRBV7-8 and TRBJ1-1, with D hard to call. The germline gives CDR1 SGHVS, CDR2 FQNEAQ. The CDR3 extends over 9 amino acids. The germline V and J ends were trimmed by 4 bases and 11 bases, with 5 bases remaining between them. In DNA, the CDR3 is TGTGCCAGCAGCTATTCGGCTTTCTTT. It codes for CASSYSAFF.

The rearrangement joins TRBV6-5 to TRBJ2-5; TRBD2 is a possible D gene (5 bases). CDR1 MNHEY and CDR2 SVGAGI come from the germline V gene. The CDR3 is made up of 15 amino acids. Trimming removed 0 bases at V and 0 bases at J, with 8 bases between. DNA of the CDR3: TGTGCCAGCAGTTACTCGTCCGGGGACCAAGAGACCCAGTACTTC. Translated, it gives CASSYSSGDQETQYF.